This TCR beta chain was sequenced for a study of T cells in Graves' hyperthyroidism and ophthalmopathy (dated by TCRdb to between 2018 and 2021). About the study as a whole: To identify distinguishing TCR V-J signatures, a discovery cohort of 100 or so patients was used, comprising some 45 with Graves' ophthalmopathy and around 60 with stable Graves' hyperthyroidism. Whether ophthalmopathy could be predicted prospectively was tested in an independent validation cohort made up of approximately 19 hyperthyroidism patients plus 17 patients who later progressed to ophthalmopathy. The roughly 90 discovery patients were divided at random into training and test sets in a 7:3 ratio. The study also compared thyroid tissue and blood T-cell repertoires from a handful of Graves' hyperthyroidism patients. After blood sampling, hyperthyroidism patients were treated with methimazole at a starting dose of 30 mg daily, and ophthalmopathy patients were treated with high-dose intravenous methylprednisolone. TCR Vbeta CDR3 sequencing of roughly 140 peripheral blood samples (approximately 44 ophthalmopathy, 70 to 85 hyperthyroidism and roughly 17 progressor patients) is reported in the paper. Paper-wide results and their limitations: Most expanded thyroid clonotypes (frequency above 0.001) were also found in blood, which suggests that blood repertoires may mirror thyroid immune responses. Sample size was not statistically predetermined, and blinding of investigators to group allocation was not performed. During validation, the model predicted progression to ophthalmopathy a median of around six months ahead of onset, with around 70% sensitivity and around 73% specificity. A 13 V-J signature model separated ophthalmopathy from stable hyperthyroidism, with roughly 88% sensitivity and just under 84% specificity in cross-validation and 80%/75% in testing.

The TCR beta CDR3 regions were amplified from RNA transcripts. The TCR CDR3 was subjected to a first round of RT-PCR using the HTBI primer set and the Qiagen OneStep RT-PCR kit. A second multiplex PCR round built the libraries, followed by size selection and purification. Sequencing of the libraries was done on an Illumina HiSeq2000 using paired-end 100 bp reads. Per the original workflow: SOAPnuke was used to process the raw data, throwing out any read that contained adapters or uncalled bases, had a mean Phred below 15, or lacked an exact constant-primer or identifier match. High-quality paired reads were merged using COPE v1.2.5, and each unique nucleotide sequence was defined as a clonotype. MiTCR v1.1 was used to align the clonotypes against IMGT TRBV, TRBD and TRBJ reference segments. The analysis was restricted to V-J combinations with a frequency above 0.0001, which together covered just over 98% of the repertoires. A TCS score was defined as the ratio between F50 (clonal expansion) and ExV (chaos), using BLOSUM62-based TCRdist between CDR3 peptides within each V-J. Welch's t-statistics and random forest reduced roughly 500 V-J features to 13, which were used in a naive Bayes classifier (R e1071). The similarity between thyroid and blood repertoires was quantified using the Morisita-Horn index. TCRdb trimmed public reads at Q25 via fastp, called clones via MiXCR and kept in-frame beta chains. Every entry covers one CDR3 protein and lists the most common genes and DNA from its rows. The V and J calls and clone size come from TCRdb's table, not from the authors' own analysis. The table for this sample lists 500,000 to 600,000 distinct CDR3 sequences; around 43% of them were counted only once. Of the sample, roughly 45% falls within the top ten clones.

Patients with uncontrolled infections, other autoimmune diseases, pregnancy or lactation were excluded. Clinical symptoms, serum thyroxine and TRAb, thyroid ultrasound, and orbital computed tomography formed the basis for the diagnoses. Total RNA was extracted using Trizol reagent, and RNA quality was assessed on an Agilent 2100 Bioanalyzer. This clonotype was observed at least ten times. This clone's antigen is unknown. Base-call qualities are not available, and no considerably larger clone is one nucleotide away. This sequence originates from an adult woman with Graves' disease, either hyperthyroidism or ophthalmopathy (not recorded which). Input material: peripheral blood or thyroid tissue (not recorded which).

The DNA reads as follows: TGCAGTGCTAGAGACCGCCTACAGGGGGGGAACACTGAAGCTTTCTTT. Its product reads: CSARDRLQGGNTEAFF. Rearrangement joined TRBV20-1 to TRBJ1-1; 8 bases in the junction line up with TRBD1. V and J are trimmed by 0 bases and 1 base, and the gene matches miss 7 bases of the junction. Measured from the cysteine to the phenylalanine, the CDR3 is 16 residues long. Only CDR3 DNA is held: 48 bases, read in frame from base 1. The germline V gene (reference sequence) supplies CDR1 DFQATT and CDR2 SNEGSKA.